This TCR beta chain was recovered during a study of vaccination and CD4 T cells after COVID-19. Study details: Six males and four females, two Hispanic, made up the convalescents. Regarding the study as a whole: Post-vaccination reactive clonotypes (median roughly 41) did not differ significantly from post-infection (roughly 21).

The Oncomine TCR Beta short-read assay was what sequenced the DNA obtained from cultured CD4+ T cells. TCRdb itself ran the PCR reads through MiXCR, one entry per CDR3 protein. The table shows more than 9,000 distinct CDR3 sequences, with roughly 31% occurring only once. As to treatment: approximately nine-day PBMC culture with coronavirus spike peptide pools or control peptides (ViraFEST assay). Details on this clonotype: No antigen is known for it.

The sequence came from a human donor who had recovered from COVID-19. Sequenced input: CD4+ T cells from blood, cultured in vitro.

In nucleotides, the CDR3 is TGTGCCAGCAGCTTAGGGGCAGGGGGACTCGGGGATACGCAGTATTTT. Translated: CASSLGAGGLGDTQYF. This sequence joins TRBV7-3 and TRBJ2-3; D possibly corresponds to TRBD1 (7 bases). V dropped 2 bases and J dropped 6 bases, with 18 bases sitting between them. The germline CDR1 and CDR2 sequences are SGHTA and FQGTGA. The CDR3 loop spans 16 amino acids. The whole variable domain, filled in from reference TRBV7-3 and TRBJ2-3, reads GAGVSQTPSNKVTEKGKYVELRCDPISGHTALYWYRQSLGQGPEFLIYFQGTGAADDSGLPNDRFFAVRPEGSVSTLKIQRTERGDSAVYLCASSLGAGGLGDTQYFGPGTRLTVL.